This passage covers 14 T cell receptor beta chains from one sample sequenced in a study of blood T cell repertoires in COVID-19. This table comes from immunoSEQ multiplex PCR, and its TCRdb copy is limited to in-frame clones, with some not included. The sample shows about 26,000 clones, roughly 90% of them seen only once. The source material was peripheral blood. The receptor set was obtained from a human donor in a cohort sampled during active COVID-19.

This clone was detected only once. The CDR3: CASSTTGQYNQPQHF. Written as DNA, the CDR3 is TGTGCCAGCAGCACGACGGGACAGTACAATCAGCCCCAGCATTTT. V is TRBV7-9 and J is TRBJ1-5, with TRBD1 matching over 7 bases. V lost 5 bases and J lost 3; bases outside the gene matches: 7. This CDR3 comprises 15 residues. CDR1 and CDR2 (germline): SEHNR, FQNEAQ (reference sequence).

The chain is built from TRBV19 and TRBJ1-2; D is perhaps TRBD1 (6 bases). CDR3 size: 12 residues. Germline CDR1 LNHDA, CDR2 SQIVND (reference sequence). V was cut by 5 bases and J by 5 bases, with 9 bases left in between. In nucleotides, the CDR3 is TGTGCCAGTAGTGCACAGGGTTATGGCTACACCTTC. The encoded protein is CASSAQGYGYTF.

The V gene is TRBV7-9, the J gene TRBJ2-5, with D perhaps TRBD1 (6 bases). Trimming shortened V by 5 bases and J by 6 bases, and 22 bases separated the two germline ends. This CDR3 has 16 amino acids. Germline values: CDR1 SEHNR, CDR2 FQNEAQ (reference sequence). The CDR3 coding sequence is TGTGCCAGCAGCCGGGACACGTCGGGCGCAATGAAGACCCAGTACTTC. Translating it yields CASSRDTSGAMKTQYF.

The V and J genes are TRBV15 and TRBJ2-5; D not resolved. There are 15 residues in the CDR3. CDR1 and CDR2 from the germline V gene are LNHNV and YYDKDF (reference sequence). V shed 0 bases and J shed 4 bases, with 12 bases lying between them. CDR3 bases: TGTGCCACCAGCAGAGATCTAGGAGCCATAGAGACCCAGTACTTC. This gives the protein CATSRDLGAIETQYF. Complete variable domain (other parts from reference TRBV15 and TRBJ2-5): DAMVIQNPRYQVTQFGKPVTLSCSQTLNHNVMYWYQQKSSQAPKLLFHYYDKDFNNEADTPDNFQSRRPNTSFCFLDIRSPGLGDTAMYLCATSRDLGAIETQYFGPGTRLLVL.

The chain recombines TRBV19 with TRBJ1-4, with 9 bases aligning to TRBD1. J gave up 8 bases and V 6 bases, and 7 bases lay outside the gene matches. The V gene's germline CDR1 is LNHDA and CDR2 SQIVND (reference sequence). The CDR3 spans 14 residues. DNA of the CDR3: TGTGCCAGTAGCCGACAGGGGGTGGGGGAAAAACTGTTTTTT. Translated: CASSRQGVGEKLFF.

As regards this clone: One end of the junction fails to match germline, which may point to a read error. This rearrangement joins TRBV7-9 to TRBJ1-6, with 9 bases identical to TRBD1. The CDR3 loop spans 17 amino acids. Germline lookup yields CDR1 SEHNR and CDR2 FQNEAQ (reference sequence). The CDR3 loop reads CVSTYQRGGQGSSPLHF. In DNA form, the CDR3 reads TGTGTCAGCACCTACCAGCGGGGAGGACAGGGGAGTTCACCCCTCCACTTT. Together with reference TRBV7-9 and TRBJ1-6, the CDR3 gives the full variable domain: DTGVSQNPRHKITKRGQNVTFRCDPISEHNRLYWYRQTLGQGPEFLTYFQNEAQLEKSRLLSDRFSAERPKGSFSTLEIQRTEQGDSAMYLCVSTYQRGGQGSSPLHFGNGTRLTVT.

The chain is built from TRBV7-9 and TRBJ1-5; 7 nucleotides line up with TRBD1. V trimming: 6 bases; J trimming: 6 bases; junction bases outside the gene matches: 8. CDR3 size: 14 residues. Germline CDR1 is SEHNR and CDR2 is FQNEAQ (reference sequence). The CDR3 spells CASSQKGAGQPQHF. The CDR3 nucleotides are TGTGCCAGCAGTCAGAAGGGGGCAGGTCAGCCCCAGCATTTT. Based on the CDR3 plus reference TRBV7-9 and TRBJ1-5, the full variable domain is DTGVSQNPRHKITKRGQNVTFRCDPISEHNRLYWYRQTLGQGPEFLTYFQNEAQLEKSRLLSDRFSAERPKGSFSTLEIQRTEQGDSAMYLCASSQKGAGQPQHFGDGTRLSIL.

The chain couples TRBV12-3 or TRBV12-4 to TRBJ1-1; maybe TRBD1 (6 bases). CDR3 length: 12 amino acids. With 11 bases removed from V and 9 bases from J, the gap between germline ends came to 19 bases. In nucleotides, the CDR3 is TGTGCCGCGGGTTGGGGGCTGGGTAAAGCTTTCTTT. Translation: CAAGWGLGKAFF.

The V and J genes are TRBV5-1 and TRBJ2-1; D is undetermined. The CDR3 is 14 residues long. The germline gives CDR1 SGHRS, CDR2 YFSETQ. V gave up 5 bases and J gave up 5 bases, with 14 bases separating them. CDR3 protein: CASSRQEAHNEQFF. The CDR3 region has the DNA TGCGCCAGCAGTCGGCAGGAAGCTCACAATGAGCAGTTCTTC.

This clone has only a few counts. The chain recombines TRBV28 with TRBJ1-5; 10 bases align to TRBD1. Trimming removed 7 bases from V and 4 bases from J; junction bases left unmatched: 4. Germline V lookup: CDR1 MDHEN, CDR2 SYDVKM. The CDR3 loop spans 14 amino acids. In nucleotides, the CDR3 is TGTGCCAGCACCACGGACAGGGGGAATCAGCCCCAGCATTTT. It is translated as CASTTDRGNQPQHF.

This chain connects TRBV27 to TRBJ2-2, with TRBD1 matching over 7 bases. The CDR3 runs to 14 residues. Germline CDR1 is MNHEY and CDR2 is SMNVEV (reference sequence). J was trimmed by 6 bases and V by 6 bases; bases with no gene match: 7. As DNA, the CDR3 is TGTGCCAGCAGGATGACAGGGTCCGCCGGGGAGCTGTTTTTT. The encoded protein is CASRMTGSAGELFF.

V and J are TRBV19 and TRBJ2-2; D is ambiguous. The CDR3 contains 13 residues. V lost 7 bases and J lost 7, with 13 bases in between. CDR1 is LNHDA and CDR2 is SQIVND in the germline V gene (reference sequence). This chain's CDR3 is CASKRLYSGELFF. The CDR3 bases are TGTGCCAGTAAGAGATTGTACAGCGGGGAGCTGTTTTTT.

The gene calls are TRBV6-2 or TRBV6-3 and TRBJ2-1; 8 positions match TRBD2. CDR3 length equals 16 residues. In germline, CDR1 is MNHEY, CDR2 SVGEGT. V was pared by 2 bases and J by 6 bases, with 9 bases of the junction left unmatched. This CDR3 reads CASSYTPGGHFNEQFF. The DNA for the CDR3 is TGTGCCAGCAGTTACACCCCGGGGGGGCATTTCAATGAGCAGTTCTTC.

The chain's CDR3 is CASAGANTGELFF. CDR3 DNA sequence: TGTGCCAGCGCGGGGGCTAACACCGGGGAGCTGTTTTTT. The chain has TRBV6-4 and TRBJ2-2; maybe TRBD2 (7 bases). CDR1 is MRHNA and CDR2 is SNTAGT in the germline V gene. Trimming removed 8 bases from V and 2 bases from J, with 9 bases in between. This CDR3 is built from 13 residues.